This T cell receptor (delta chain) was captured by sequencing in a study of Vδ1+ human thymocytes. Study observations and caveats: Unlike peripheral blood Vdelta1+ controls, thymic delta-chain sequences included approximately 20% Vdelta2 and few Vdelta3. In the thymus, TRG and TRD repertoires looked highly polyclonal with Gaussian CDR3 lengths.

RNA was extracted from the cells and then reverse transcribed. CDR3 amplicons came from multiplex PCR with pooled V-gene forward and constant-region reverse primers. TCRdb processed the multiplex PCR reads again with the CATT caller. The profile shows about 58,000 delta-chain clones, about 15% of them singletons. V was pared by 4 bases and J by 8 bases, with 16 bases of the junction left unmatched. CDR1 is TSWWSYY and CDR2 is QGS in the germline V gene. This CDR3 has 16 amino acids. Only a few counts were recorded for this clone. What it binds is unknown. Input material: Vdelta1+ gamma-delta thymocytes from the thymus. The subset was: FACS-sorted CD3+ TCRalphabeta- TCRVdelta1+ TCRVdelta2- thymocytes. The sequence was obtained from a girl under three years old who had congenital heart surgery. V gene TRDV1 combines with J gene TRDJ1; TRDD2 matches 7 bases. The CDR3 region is CALGGLLSYRRPKLIF. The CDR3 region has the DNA TGTGCTCTTGGGGGCCTGCTTTCCTACCGTAGGCCGAAACTCATCTTT.